This T cell receptor beta chain is drawn from a study of blood T cell repertoires in COVID-19. Study details: Acute and convalescent COVID-19 specimens originated in the United States, Italy and Spain. In each case, the material was cDNA or gDNA derived from T cells, B-cell-depleted T cells, or PBMCs.

The CDR3 loop spans 12 amino acids. Trimming took 0 bases from V and 11 from J, leaving 9 bases between them. Per the germline V gene, CDR1 is KGHDR and CDR2 is SFDVKD. Under the authors' procedure: Quantification of nucleated cells was approximated via reference gene primer amplification. Measured with immunoSEQ multiplex PCR; TCRdb has only the in-frame clones, and not every one. D and trimming were read from the DNA, whereas the V and J calls and clone size are those reported in that table. The top ten hold about 5% of the sample, which has about 93,000 clones, about 89% seen once. Patients from Seattle were sampled longitudinally, starting during active infection.

The sample comprised peripheral blood. The chain employs TRBV24-1 and TRBJ1-1, with D unclear. The TCR originated in a man in his sixties with COVID-19, enrolled during active disease. This chain's CDR3 is CATSDLGGFAFF. DNA for the CDR3: TGTGCCACCAGTGATTTGGGCGGGTTTGCTTTCTTT.